These 22 T cell receptor beta chains came from one sample sequenced in a study of T cell repertoires in cytomegalovirus infection. One entry per CDR3 protein, called by TCRdb with MiXCR from the reads. The sample has about 740,000 distinct CDR3 sequences, 35% to 45% seen once. Sample: PBMCs. These receptors were taken from a human donor in good health (CMV status not recorded). Some clones in this sample may be carry-over from other donors' samples.

The rearrangement uses TRBV19 and TRBJ2-5; the match to TRBD1 covers 9 bases. V was pared by 6 bases and J by 5 bases, with 4 bases of the junction left unmatched. This CDR3 region has 13 residues. In germline, CDR1 is LNHDA, CDR2 SQIVND (reference sequence). The DNA for the CDR3 is TGTGCCAGTAGCACAGGGGGCGTGGAGACCCAGTACTTC. It codes for CASSTGGVETQYF.

Only a few counts were recorded for this clonotype. The V and J genes are TRBV12-3 or TRBV12-4 and TRBJ1-2; D is perhaps TRBD1 (5 bases). V lost 5 bases and J lost 4, with 20 bases in between. There are 16 residues in the CDR3. CDR3 amino acids: CASSLPTVGAAYGYTF. Here the CDR3 DNA reads TGTGCCAGCAGTCTGCCCACGGTAGGGGCTGCCTATGGCTACACCTTC.

This clonotype was counted a few times. The chain is built from TRBV7-9 and TRBJ2-7; 8 positions match TRBD2. Germline V gives CDR1 SEHNR, CDR2 FQNEAQ (reference sequence). The CDR3 has 15 amino acids. V shed 5 bases and J 2 bases; nucleotides not matched to a gene: 8. The CDR3 DNA reads as TGTGCCAGCAGCCCTTTCGCCGGGGGGGCCTACGAGCAGTACTTC. It encodes CASSPFAGGAYEQYF.

The V gene is TRBV7-9, the J gene TRBJ2-1; D not certain. This CDR3 has 12 amino acids. Germline-derived CDR1 and CDR2 are SEHNR and FQNEAQ (reference sequence). The V end was cut by 4 bases, the J end by 13 bases, with 14 bases between. CDR3 nucleotides: TGTGCCAGCAGCTCGAGTCTACGGACCCAGTTCTTC. It is translated as CASSSSLRTQFF.

This clonotype was found a few times. The rearrangement links TRBV6-2 or TRBV6-3 to TRBJ2-7, with TRBD2 matching 14 bases. Germline CDR1 MNHEY, CDR2 SVGEGT. J gave up 6 bases and V 7 bases, and 8 bases lay outside the gene matches. The CDR3 totals 15 residues. For the CDR3, the DNA is TGTGCCAGCACCTGGGGACTAGCGGGAGCCGGCGAGCAGTACTTC. Amino acids: CASTWGLAGAGEQYF.

The rearrangement uses TRBV7-6 and TRBJ1-5, with D perhaps matching TRBD1 (6 bases). V was cut by 4 bases and J by 3 bases, with 10 bases left in between. The germline V gene has CDR1 SGHVS and CDR2 FNYEAQ. This CDR3 has 14 residues. The CDR3 is CASSSWTDNQPQHF. The CDR3 nucleotides read TGTGCCAGCAGCTCCTGGACAGACAATCAGCCCCAGCATTTT.

This clonotype was seen a few times. The chain has TRBV7-9 and TRBJ2-5; D not certain. CDR1 SEHNR and CDR2 FQNEAQ come from the germline V gene (reference sequence). This CDR3 has 15 amino acids. V lost 0 bases, J lost 5 bases, and 13 bases lay in between. The CDR3 DNA is TGTGCCAGCAGCTTAGCGCGGACGGCCGGGGAGACCCAGTACTTC. The encoded protein is CASSLARTAGETQYF.

The rearrangement uses TRBV20-1 and TRBJ2-3, with 10 bases fitting TRBD2. V trimming: 2 bases; J trimming: 1 base; junction bases outside the gene matches: 12. The V gene's germline CDR1 is DFQATT and CDR2 SNEGSKA (reference sequence). This CDR3 region has 18 residues. The CDR3 loop is CSARLRTSGGLRTDTQYF. For the CDR3, the DNA is TGCAGTGCTAGACTCAGGACTAGCGGAGGGCTACGCACAGATACGCAGTATTTT.

This clonotype has at least ten counts. V and J are TRBV7-8 and TRBJ2-4, with TRBD1 matching over 11 bases. With V trimmed by 5 bases and J by 3 bases, 9 bases remained unmatched. Germline assignment: CDR1 SGHVS and CDR2 FQNEAQ. The CDR3 sequence is 17 residues long. CDR3 sequence: CASSGDRGFKDKNIQYF. The DNA of the CDR3 is TGTGCCAGCAGCGGGGACAGGGGGTTCAAAGACAAAAACATTCAGTACTTC.

This clonotype appeared a few times. The junction does not match germline at one end; this may be a read error. The chain combines TRBV7-6 with TRBJ2-5, with D perhaps matching TRBD2 (6 bases). The CDR3 is 14 amino acids. In germline, CDR1 is SGHVS, CDR2 FNYEAQ. The CDR3 sequence is CASSNGGSQETQYF. CDR3 nucleotides: TGTGCTAGCAGCAACGGAGGGAGCCAAGAGACCCAGTACTTC.

The rearrangement uses TRBV7-2 and TRBJ2-2; TRBD2 is a possible D gene (6 bases). The CDR3 contains 17 residues. Germline CDR1 is SGHTA and CDR2 is FQGNSA. V dropped 6 bases and J dropped 1 base, with 18 bases sitting between them. CDR3 DNA: TGTGCCAGCAGACGCGAACCCCTAGCGCTGAACACCGGGGAGCTGTTTTTT. Protein: CASRREPLALNTGELFF.

This clonotype turned up a few times. The chain is built from TRBV20-1 and TRBJ1-5; D call uncertain. The CDR3 extends over 13 amino acids. V was pared by 3 bases and J by 0 bases, with 6 bases between. Germline CDR1 reads DFQATT; CDR2 reads SNEGSKA (reference sequence). CDR3 in DNA: TGCAGTGCTAGCATCTATAGCAATCAGCCCCAGCATTTT. Protein product: CSASIYSNQPQHF.

V and J are TRBV19 and TRBJ1-2, with TRBD1 identical over 7 bases. The trim removed 4 bases at V and 8 bases at J, leaving 16 bases unmatched. Germline CDR1 reads LNHDA; CDR2 reads SQIVND (reference sequence). The CDR3 extends over 16 amino acids. This CDR3 reads CASSTVTGLSTLGYTF. CDR3 nucleotide sequence: TGTGCCAGTAGTACCGTGACAGGGCTGTCCACCTTGGGCTACACCTTC. Full variable domain (rest looked up from reference TRBV19 and TRBJ1-2): DGGITQSPKYLFRKEGQNVTLSCEQNLNHDAMYWYRQDPGQGLRLIYYSQIVNDFQKGDIAEGYSVSREKKESFPLTVTSAQKNPTAFYLCASSTVTGLSTLGYTFGSGTRLTVV.

There are a few counts of this clonotype. The chain couples TRBV12-3 or TRBV12-4 to TRBJ1-1, with a tentative D call TRBD1 (6 bases). With 2 bases removed from V and 10 bases from J, the gap between germline ends came to 14 bases. This CDR3 has 13 amino acids. This chain's CDR3 is CASSLNREEVAFF. CDR3 DNA: TGTGCCAGCAGTTTAAACAGGGAGGAGGTAGCTTTCTTT.

The rearrangement uses TRBV12-3 or TRBV12-4 and TRBJ2-1; D uncertain. Deletions cut 3 bases from V and 10 bases from J, with 13 bases between. The CDR3 spans 13 residues. The DNA of the CDR3 is TGTGCCAGCAGTTTGGCGAGAAGGCAGGAGCAGTTCTTC. Protein product: CASSLARRQEQFF.

This clonotype was observed a single time. V gene TRBV20-1 combines with J gene TRBJ2-2, with D maybe TRBD2 (5 bases). This CDR3 is 13 amino acids long. Trimming took 1 base from V and 10 from J, leaving 13 bases between them. CDR1 and CDR2 from the germline V gene are DFQATT and SNEGSKA (reference sequence). For the CDR3, the DNA is TGCAGTGCTAGAGGTCTAGACCGGGAGGAGCTGTTTTTT. It yields the protein CSARGLDREELFF.

The chain carries TRBV28 and TRBJ2-7, with unresolved D. This CDR3 spans 16 amino acids. The V gene lost 4 bases and the J gene lost 7 bases, with 23 bases spanning the gap. Germline values: CDR1 MDHEN, CDR2 SYDVKM. CDR3: CASSSPYIRASPEQYF. Here the CDR3 DNA reads TGTGCCAGCAGTTCACCCTACATCCGGGCCTCCCCTGAGCAGTACTTC.

This clonotype was found a few times. CDR3 region: CASSGPSGRRETQYF. The CDR3 nucleotides read TGTGCCAGCAGTGGCCCTAGCGGGAGGAGGGAGACCCAGTACTTC. This rearrangement joins TRBV28 to TRBJ2-5; 11 nucleotides agree with TRBD2. Per the germline V gene, CDR1 is MDHEN and CDR2 is SYDVKM. CDR3 length: 15 residues. Unmatched junction bases numbered 7, after V lost 5 bases and J lost 5 bases.

As for this clonotype: This may be a read error, as it is one base from a much larger clone. V is TRBV7-2 and J is TRBJ1-1, with TRBD1 as a possible D gene (6 bases). The CDR3 is 13 amino acids. CDR1 and CDR2 from the germline V gene are SGHTA and FQGNSA. V was pared by 2 bases and J by 5 bases, with 9 bases between. The CDR3 reads CTSSLIQGTEAFF. In DNA form, the CDR3 reads TGTACCAGCAGCTTAATCCAGGGGACTGAAGCTTTCTTT.

This clonotype was seen more than once but under ten times. This chain uses TRBV19 with TRBJ2-2, with D perhaps TRBD2 (5 bases). This CDR3 contains 14 residues. V lost 3 bases and J lost 6, with 11 bases in between. Germline V lookup: CDR1 LNHDA, CDR2 SQIVND (reference sequence). CDR3 nucleotide sequence: TGTGCCAGTAGTATCCCGGGATTCCCCGGGGAGCTGTTTTTT. It translates to CASSIPGFPGELFF. Looking up the rest from reference TRBV19 and TRBJ2-2 gives the full variable domain: DGGITQSPKYLFRKEGQNVTLSCEQNLNHDAMYWYRQDPGQGLRLIYYSQIVNDFQKGDIAEGYSVSREKKESFPLTVTSAQKNPTAFYLCASSIPGFPGELFFGEGSRLTVL.

This chain connects TRBV2 to TRBJ1-4, with 10 bases aligning to TRBD1. Germline loops: CDR1 SNHLY, CDR2 FYNNEI. The CDR3 is 15 amino acids. With V trimmed by 7 bases and J by 3 bases, 5 bases remained unmatched. The CDR3 is CASTGTGVANEKLFF. In DNA form, the CDR3 reads TGTGCCAGCACCGGGACAGGGGTGGCTAATGAAAAACTGTTTTTT.

In the case of this clonotype: This may stem from a read error, because a much larger clone lies one nucleotide away. The V call is TRBV6-4, the J call TRBJ2-3; 8 positions match TRBD1. Germline V CDR1 and CDR2: MRHNA, SNTAGT. The CDR3 is made up of 15 amino acids. The CDR3 DNA reads as TGTACCAGCAGTGACTCGACAGGGGGCACAGATACGCAGTATTTT. Its protein is CTSSDSTGGTDTQYF.